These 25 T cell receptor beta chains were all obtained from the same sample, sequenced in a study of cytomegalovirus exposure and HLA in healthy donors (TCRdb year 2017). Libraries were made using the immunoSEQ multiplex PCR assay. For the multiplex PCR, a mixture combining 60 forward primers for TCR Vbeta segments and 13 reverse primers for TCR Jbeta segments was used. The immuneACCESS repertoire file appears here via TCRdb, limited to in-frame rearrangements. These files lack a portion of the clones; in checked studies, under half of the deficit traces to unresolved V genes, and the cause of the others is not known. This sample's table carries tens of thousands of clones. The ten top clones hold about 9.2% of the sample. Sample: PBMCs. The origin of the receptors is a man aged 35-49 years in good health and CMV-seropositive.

Here the CDR3 reads CASTPDRGLIYGYTF. DNA of the CDR3: TGTGCCAGCACCCCCGACAGGGGGCTTATCTACGGCTACACCTTC. This chain uses TRBV5-6 with TRBJ1-2, with TRBD1 matching 10 bases. V shed 6 bases, J shed 8 bases, and the junction held 13 bases outside the gene matches. This CDR3 comprises 15 residues. Germline CDR1 reads SGHDT; CDR2 reads YYEEEE.

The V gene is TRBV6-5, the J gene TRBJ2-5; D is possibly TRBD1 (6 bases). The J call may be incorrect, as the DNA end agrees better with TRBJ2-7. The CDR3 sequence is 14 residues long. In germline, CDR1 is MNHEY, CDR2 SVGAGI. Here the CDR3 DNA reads TGTGCCAGCAGTTATACAGGGAGCTCCTACGAGCAGTACTTC. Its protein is CASSYTGSSYEQYF.

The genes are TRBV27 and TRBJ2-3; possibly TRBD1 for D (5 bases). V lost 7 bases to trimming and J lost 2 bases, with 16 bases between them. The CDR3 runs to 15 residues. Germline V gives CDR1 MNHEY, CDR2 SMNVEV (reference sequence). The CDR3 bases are TGTGCCAGCAACCGACGTCAGGGATACACAGATACGCAGTATTTT. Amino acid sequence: CASNRRQGYTDTQYF.

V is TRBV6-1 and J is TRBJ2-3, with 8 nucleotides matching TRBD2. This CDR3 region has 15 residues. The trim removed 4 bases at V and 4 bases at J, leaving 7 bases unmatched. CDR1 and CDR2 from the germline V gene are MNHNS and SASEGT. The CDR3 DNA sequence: TGTGCCAGCAGTGGGCGAGCGGGAGTGGCAGATACGCAGTATTTT. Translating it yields CASSGRAGVADTQYF.

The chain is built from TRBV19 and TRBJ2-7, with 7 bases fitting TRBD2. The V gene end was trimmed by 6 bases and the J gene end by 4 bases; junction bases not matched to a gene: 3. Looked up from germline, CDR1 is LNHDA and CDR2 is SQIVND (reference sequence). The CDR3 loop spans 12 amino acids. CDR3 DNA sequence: TGTGCCAGTAGGGCGGGAGCATACGAGCAGTACTTC. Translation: CASRAGAYEQYF.

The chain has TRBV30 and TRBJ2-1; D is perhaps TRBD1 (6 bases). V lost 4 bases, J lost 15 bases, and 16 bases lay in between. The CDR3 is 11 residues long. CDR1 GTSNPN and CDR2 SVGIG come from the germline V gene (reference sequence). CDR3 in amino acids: CAWISGRGGFF. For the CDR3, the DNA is TGTGCCTGGATTTCGGGTCGAGGGGGGTTCTTC.

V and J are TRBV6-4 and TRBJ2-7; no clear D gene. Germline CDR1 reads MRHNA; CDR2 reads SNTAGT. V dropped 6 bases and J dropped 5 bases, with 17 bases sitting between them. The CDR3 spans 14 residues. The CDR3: CASSPNTAVDEQYF. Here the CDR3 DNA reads TGTGCCAGCAGCCCCAATACTGCGGTGGACGAGCAGTACTTC.

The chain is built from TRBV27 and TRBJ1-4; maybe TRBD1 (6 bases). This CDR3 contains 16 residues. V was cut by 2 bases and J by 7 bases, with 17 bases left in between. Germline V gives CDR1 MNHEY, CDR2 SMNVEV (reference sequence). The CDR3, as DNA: TGTGCCAGCAGTTTACAGGGGAACATCGGTCGTGAAAAACTGTTTTTT. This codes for CASSLQGNIGREKLFF.

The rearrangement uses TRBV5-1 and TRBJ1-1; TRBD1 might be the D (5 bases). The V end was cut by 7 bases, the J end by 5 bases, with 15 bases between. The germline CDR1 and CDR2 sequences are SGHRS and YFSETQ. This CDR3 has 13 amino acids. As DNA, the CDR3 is TGCGCCAGCTCCAACGTGGGGGGGACTGAAGCTTTCTTT. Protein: CASSNVGGTEAFF.

CDR3 in DNA: TGTGCCAGTATTACTAGCGGGAGCGGAGATGAGCAGTTCTTC. Its translation: CASITSGSGDEQFF. The chain has TRBV19 and TRBJ2-1; TRBD2 matches at 11 bases. V shed 7 bases, J shed 8 bases, and the junction held 7 bases outside the gene matches. Germline V gives CDR1 LNHDA, CDR2 SQIVND (reference sequence). The CDR3 spans 14 residues.

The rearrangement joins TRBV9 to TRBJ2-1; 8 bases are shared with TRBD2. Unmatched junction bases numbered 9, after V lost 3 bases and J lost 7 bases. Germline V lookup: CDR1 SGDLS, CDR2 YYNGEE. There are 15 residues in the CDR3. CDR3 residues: CASSASGTSLNEQFF. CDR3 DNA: TGTGCCAGCAGCGCATCGGGGACTAGTCTTAATGAGCAGTTCTTC. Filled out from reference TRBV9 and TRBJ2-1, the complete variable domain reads DSGVTQTPKHLITATGQRVTLRCSPRSGDLSVYWYQQSLDQGLQFLIQYYNGEERAKGNILERFSAQQFPDLHSELNLSSLELGDSALYFCASSASGTSLNEQFFGPGTRLTVL.

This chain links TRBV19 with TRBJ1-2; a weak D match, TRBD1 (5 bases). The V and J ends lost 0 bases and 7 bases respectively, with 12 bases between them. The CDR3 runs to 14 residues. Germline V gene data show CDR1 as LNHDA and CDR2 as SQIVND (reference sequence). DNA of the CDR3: TGTGCCAGTAGTATAGAAAGAGTTCAGGGTGGCTACACCTTC. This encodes CASSIERVQGGYTF.

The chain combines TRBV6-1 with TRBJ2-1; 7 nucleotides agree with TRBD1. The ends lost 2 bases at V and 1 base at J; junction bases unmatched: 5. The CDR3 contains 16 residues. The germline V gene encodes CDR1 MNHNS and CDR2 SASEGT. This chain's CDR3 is CASSETTGFSYNEQFF. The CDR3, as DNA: TGTGCCAGCAGTGAAACGACAGGGTTTTCCTACAATGAGCAGTTCTTC.

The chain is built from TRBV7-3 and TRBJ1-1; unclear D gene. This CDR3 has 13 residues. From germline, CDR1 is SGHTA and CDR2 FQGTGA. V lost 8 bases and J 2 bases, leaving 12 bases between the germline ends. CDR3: CASRRQENTEAFF. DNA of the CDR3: TGTGCCAGCCGGCGCCAGGAAAACACTGAAGCTTTCTTT.

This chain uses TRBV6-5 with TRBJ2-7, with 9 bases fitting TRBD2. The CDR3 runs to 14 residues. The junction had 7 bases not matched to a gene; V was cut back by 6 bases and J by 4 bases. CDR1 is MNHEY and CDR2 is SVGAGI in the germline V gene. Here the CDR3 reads CASSLGGRVYEQYF. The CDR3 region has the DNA TGTGCCAGCAGCCTCGGCGGGAGGGTGTACGAGCAGTACTTC.

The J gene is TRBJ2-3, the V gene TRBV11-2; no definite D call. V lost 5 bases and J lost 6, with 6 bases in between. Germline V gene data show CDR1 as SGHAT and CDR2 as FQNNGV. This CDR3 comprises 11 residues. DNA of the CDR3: TGTGCCAGCAGCCTCGTGGATACGCAGTATTTT. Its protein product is CASSLVDTQYF.

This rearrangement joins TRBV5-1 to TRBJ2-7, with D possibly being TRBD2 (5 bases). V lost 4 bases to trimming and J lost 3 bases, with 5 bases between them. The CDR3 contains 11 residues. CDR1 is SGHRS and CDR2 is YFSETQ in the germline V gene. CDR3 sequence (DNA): TGCGCCAGCAGCGAGGGCTACGAGCAGTACTTC. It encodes CASSEGYEQYF.

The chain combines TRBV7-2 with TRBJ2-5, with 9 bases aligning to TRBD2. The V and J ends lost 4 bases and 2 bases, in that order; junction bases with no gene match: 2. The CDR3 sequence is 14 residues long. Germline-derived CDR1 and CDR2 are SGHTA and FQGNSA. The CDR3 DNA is TGTGCCAGCAGCTCGACTAGCGGTCAAGAGACCCAGTACTTC. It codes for CASSSTSGQETQYF.

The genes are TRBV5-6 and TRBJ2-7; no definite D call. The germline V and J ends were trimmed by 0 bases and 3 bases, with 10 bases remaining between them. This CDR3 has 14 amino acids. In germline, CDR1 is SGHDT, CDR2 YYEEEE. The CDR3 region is CASSLGLSGYEQYF. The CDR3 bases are TGTGCCAGCAGCTTGGGTCTGTCGGGCTACGAGCAGTACTTC. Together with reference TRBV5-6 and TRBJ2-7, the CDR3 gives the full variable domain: DAGVTQSPTHLIKTRGQQVTLRCSPKSGHDTVSWYQQALGQGPQFIFQYYEEEERQRGNFPDRFSGHQFPNYSSELNVNALLLGDSALYLCASSLGLSGYEQYFGPGTRLTVT.

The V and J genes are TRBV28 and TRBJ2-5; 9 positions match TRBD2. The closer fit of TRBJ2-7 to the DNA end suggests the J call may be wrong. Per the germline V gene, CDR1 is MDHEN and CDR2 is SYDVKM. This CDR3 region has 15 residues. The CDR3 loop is CASSVGTSRSYEQYF. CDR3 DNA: TGTGCCAGCAGTGTCGGGACTAGCAGGTCCTACGAGCAGTACTTC.

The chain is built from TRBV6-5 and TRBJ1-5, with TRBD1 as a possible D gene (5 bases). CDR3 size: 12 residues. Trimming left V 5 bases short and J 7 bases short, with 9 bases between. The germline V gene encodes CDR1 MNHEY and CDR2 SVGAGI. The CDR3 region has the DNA TGTGCCAGCAGTCGGGAGGGGCAGCCCCAGCATTTT. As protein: CASSREGQPQHF.

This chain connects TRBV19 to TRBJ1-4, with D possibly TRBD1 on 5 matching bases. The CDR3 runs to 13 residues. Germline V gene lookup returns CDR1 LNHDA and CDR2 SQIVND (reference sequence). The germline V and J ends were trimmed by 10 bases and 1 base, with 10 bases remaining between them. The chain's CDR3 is CATQGETNEKLFF. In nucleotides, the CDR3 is TGTGCCACCCAAGGGGAAACTAATGAAAAACTGTTTTTT.

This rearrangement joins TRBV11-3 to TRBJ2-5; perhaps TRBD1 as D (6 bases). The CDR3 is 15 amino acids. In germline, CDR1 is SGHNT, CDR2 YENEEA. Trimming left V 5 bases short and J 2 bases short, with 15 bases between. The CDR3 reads CASSPRDRLQETQYF. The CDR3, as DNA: TGTGCCAGCAGCCCCCGAGACAGGTTACAAGAGACCCAGTACTTC.

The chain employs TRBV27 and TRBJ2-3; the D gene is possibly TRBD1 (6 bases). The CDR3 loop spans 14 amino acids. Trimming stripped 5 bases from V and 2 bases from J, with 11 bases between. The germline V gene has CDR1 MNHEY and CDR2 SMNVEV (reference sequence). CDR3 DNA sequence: TGTGCCAGCAGTCCTTGGACAGACACAGATACGCAGTATTTT. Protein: CASSPWTDTDTQYF.

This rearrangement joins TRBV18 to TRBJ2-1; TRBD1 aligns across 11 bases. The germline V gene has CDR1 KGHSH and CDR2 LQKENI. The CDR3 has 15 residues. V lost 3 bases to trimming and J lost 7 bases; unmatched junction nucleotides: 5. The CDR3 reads CASSPAGTGGNEQFF. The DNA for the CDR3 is TGTGCCAGCTCACCTGCCGGGACAGGGGGGAATGAGCAGTTCTTC. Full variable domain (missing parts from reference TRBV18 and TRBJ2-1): NAGVMQNPRHLVRRRGQEARLRCSPMKGHSHVYWYRQLPEEGLKFMVYLQKENIIDESGMPKERFSAEFPKEGPSILRIQQVVRGDSAAYFCASSPAGTGGNEQFFGPGTRLTVL.